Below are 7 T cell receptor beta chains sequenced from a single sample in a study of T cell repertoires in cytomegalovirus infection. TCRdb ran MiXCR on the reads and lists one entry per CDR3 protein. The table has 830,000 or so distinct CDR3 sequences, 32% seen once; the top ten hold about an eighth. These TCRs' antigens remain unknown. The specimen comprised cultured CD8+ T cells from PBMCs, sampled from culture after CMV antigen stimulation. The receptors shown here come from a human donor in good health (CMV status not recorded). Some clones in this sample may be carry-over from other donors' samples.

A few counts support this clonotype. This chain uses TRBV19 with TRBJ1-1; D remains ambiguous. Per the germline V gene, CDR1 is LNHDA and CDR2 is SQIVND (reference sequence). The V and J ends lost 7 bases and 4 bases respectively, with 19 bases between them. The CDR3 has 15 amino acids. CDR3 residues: CASTPVQGWGTEAFF. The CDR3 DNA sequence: TGTGCCAGTACCCCCGTTCAAGGATGGGGCACTGAAGCTTTCTTT.

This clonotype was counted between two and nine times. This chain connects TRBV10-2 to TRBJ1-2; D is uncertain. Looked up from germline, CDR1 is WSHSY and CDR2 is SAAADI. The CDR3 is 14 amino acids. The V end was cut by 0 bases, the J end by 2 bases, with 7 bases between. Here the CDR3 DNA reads TGCGCCAGCAGTGAGTCGTTCTCCAACTATGGCTACACCTTC. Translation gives CASSESFSNYGYTF.

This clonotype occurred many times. CDR3 residues: CASSLVGRGELFF. CDR3 nucleotide sequence: TGTGCCAGCAGCTTAGTTGGGAGAGGGGAGCTGTTTTTT. The rearrangement joins TRBV7-8 to TRBJ2-2, with a weak D call TRBD2 (5 bases). The CDR3 covers 13 residues. Per the germline V gene, CDR1 is SGHVS and CDR2 is FQNEAQ. The V end lost 1 base, the J end lost 8 bases, and 8 bases lay between the germline ends.

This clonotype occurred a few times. The chain's CDR3 is CASKKRTAGPLEAFF. The CDR3 nucleotides read TGTGCCAGCAAAAAACGGACCGCCGGCCCTCTAGAAGCTTTCTTT. The rearrangement uses TRBV12-3 or TRBV12-4 and TRBJ1-1; no clear D gene. This CDR3 comprises 15 residues. The V gene lost 7 bases and the J gene lost 8 bases, with 23 bases spanning the gap.

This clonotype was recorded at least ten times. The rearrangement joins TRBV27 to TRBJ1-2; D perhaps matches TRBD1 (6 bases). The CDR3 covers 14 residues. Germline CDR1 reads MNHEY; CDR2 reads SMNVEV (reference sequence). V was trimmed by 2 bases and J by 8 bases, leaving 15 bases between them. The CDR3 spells CASSLKQGFWGYTF. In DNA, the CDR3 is TGTGCCAGCAGTTTAAAACAGGGATTTTGGGGCTACACCTTC.

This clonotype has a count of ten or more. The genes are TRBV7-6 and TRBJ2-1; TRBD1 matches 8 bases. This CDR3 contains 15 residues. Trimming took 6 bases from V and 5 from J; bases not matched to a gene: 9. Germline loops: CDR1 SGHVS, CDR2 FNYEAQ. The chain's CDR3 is CASRSDREDHNEQFF. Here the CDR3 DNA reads TGTGCCAGCAGATCGGACAGGGAGGACCACAATGAGCAGTTCTTC.

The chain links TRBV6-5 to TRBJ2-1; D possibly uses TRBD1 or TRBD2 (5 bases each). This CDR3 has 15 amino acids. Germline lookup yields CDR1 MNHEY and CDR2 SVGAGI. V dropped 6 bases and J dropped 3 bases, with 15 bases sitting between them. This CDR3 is CASSPGTLNYNEQFF. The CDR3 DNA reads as TGTGCCAGCAGCCCCGGGACCTTGAACTACAATGAGCAGTTCTTC.